The next 21 T cell receptor beta chains were all read from a single sample in a study of shared clonotypes between healthy human individuals (dated by TCRdb to 2020 to 2022). The library was generated by the immunoSEQ multiplex PCR assay. The clones in this table, taken by TCRdb from immuneACCESS, are in-frame only. Not every clone is retained; where verified, under half of the shortfall comes from an unresolved V gene, and the cause of the rest is unknown. In this sample the table shows a few million clones, approximately 94% of which occur a single time. Roughly 0.13% of the sample is in the top ten clones. The sample was naive CD4+ T cells sorted from blood. The cell subset or site label corresponds to: CD45RA+ positively selected. The receptors stem from a man younger than 35 in good health.

About this clone: The junction differs from germline at one of its ends, possibly a read error. V is TRBV27 and J is TRBJ1-6; D is ambiguous. This CDR3 region has 16 residues. From germline, CDR1 is MNHEY and CDR2 SMNVEV (reference sequence). CDR3 DNA sequence: TGTGCCAGCAGCTTATCCAGTGGGATTAATAATTCACCCCTCCACTTT. It yields the protein CASSLSSGINNSPLHF.

A single count supports this clone. V gene TRBV7-9 combines with J gene TRBJ1-2, with D tentatively TRBD1 (5 bases). CDR1 is SEHNR, CDR2 FQNEAQ, per germline (reference sequence). Trimming took off 4 bases at V and 8 bases at J, with 11 bases between the two ends. The CDR3 is 12 amino acids. The chain's CDR3 is CASSSSGTGYTF. The CDR3 DNA sequence: TGTGCCAGCAGCTCGTCCGGGACGGGCTACACCTTC.

A single count supports this clone. In DNA, the CDR3 is TGTGCCAGCAGCTTAGGAGATAGCTACGGGGAGCTGTTTTTT. Protein sequence: CASSLGDSYGELFF. V and J are TRBV11-2 and TRBJ2-2; D not resolved. The V end was cut by 1 base, the J end by 7 bases, with 10 bases between. The CDR3 is made up of 14 amino acids. The germline gives CDR1 SGHAT, CDR2 FQNNGV.

This sequence joins TRBV5-4 and TRBJ2-5; perhaps TRBD1 as D (5 bases). This CDR3 is built from 15 residues. Germline V lookup: CDR1 SGHNT, CDR2 YYREEE (reference sequence). V lost 3 bases to trimming and J lost 5 bases, with 17 bases between them. The CDR3 sequence is CASSSAQGLEETQYF. DNA for the CDR3: TGTGCCAGCAGCTCTGCCCAGGGTCTGGAGGAGACCCAGTACTTC.

V is TRBV4-1 and J is TRBJ1-5, with no clear D. Germline CDR1 and CDR2: MGHRA and YSYEKL. This CDR3 spans 15 amino acids. Trimming cost V 2 bases and J 5 bases, with 13 bases left between them. The CDR3 region is CASSQQAPSDQPQHF. The CDR3 nucleotides read TGCGCCAGCAGCCAACAGGCACCCAGCGATCAGCCCCAGCATTTT.

J is TRBJ1-5 and V is TRBV7-9; D may be TRBD1 (5 bases). The V and J ends lost 4 bases and 4 bases respectively, with 23 bases between them. The CDR3 covers 18 residues. The V gene's germline CDR1 is SEHNR and CDR2 FQNEAQ (reference sequence). DNA for the CDR3: TGTGCCAGCAGCTCCCTGCCGGGGGTAGGGCACGAAAATCAGCCCCAGCATTTT. This sequence encodes CASSSLPGVGHENQPQHF. Using reference TRBV7-9 and TRBJ1-5 for the parts outside the CDR3, the full variable domain is DTGVSQNPRHKITKRGQNVTFRCDPISEHNRLYWYRQTLGQGPEFLTYFQNEAQLEKSRLLSDRFSAERPKGSFSTLEIQRTEQGDSAMYLCASSSLPGVGHENQPQHFGDGTRLSIL.

The V gene is TRBV10-3, the J gene TRBJ1-3; D gene ambiguous. Germline V gene lookup returns CDR1 ENHRY and CDR2 SYGVKD. The CDR3 runs to 17 residues. Trimming removed 0 bases from V and 3 bases from J, with 15 bases in between. The CDR3 protein is CAISESKLRGSGNTIYF. CDR3 nucleotides: TGTGCCATCAGTGAGTCGAAGTTGCGGGGAAGTGGAAACACCATATATTTT.

The gene calls are TRBV5-1 and TRBJ2-1; 8 nucleotides align to TRBD2. This CDR3 is 15 amino acids long. Trimming cost V 5 bases and J 0 bases; bases outside gene matches: 4. Germline V gene data show CDR1 as SGHRS and CDR2 as YFSETQ. CDR3 region: CASRLAESSYNEQFF. CDR3 in DNA: TGCGCCAGCAGACTAGCGGAATCCTCCTACAATGAGCAGTTCTTC. The whole variable domain, filled in from reference TRBV5-1 and TRBJ2-1, reads KAGVTQTPRYLIKTRGQQVTLSCSPISGHRSVSWYQQTPGQGLQFLFEYFSETQRNKGNFPGRFSGRQFSNSRSEMNVSTLELGDSALYLCASRLAESSYNEQFFGPGTRLTVL.

This chain links TRBV19 with TRBJ2-7; D assignment may be TRBD1 or TRBD2 (5 bases each). Trimming shortened V by 5 bases and J by 0 bases, and 17 bases separated the two germline ends. The germline V gene encodes CDR1 LNHDA and CDR2 SQIVND (reference sequence). The CDR3 totals 16 residues. The CDR3 loop is CASSPLGTSSSYEQYF. The DNA of the CDR3 is TGTGCCAGTAGTCCTCTTGGGACGTCAAGCTCCTACGAGCAGTACTTC.

The chain has TRBV28 and TRBJ1-2; D is undetermined. Per germline, CDR1 MDHEN and CDR2 SYDVKM. This CDR3 comprises 12 residues. Between the trimmed V and J ends, which lost 4 bases and 7 bases, there was a span of 10 bases. CDR3 amino acids: CASSSQPSGYTF. Here the CDR3 DNA reads TGTGCCAGCAGTTCCCAACCTAGTGGCTACACCTTC.

As DNA, the CDR3 is TGTGCCAGCAGTGAAGCACCAGGTGGTACGACTGAAGCTTTCTTT. This gives the protein CASSEAPGGTTEAFF. The chain is built from TRBV2 and TRBJ1-1; no reliable D call. CDR1 is SNHLY, CDR2 FYNNEI, per germline. The V end lost 0 bases, the J end lost 5 bases, and 13 bases lay between the germline ends. CDR3 length equals 15 residues.

V and J are TRBV10-3 and TRBJ1-4, with no clear D. The V gene's germline CDR1 is ENHRY and CDR2 SYGVKD. CDR3 length: 15 residues. The V end lost 6 bases, the J end lost 7 bases, and 18 bases lay between the germline ends. CDR3 protein: CAIRPGSQAGEKLFF. CDR3 in DNA: TGTGCCATCAGACCCGGGTCTCAGGCGGGTGAAAAACTGTTTTTT.

The gene calls are TRBV5-4 and TRBJ1-1; 7 nucleotides align to TRBD1. The germline V gene encodes CDR1 SGHNT and CDR2 YYREEE (reference sequence). V trimming: 1 base; J trimming: 1 base; junction bases outside the gene matches: 4. The CDR3 runs 15 residues. CDR3 loop: CASSLRGQPNTEAFF. The CDR3 DNA reads as TGTGCCAGCAGCTTGAGGGGGCAGCCGAACACTGAAGCTTTCTTT. The whole variable domain, remainder taken from reference TRBV5-4 and TRBJ1-1, is ETGVTQSPTHLIKTRGQQVTLRCSSQSGHNTVSWYQQALGQGPQFIFQYYREEENGRGNFPPRFSGLQFPNYSSELNVNALELDDSALYLCASSLRGQPNTEAFFGQGTRLTVV.

This chain links TRBV20-1 with TRBJ2-5; 7 bases are a match to TRBD2. From germline, CDR1 is DFQATT and CDR2 SNEGSKA (reference sequence). V shed 7 bases and J 4 bases; nucleotides not matched to a gene: 3. The CDR3 spans 11 residues. The DNA of the CDR3 is TGCAGTGTTCCGGGAGGAGAGACCCAGTACTTC. Translated: CSVPGGETQYF.

On this clone: Other DNA sequences from this sample encode an identical CDR3 as well. This chain joins TRBV28 and TRBJ2-7; TRBD1 agrees at 9 bases. The CDR3 has 15 residues. The J segment lost 2 bases and the V segment lost 6 bases, leaving 8 bases of the junction unmatched. Germline assignment: CDR1 MDHEN and CDR2 SYDVKM. This CDR3 is CASSLPGQGTYEQYF. The CDR3 DNA sequence: TGTGCCAGCAGCCTCCCGGGACAGGGAACCTACGAGCAGTACTTC. Based on the CDR3 plus reference TRBV28 and TRBJ2-7, the full variable domain is DVKVTQSSRYLVKRTGEKVFLECVQDMDHENMFWYRQDPGLGLRLIYFSYDVKMKEKGDIPEGYSVSREKKERFSLILESASTNQTSMYLCASSLPGQGTYEQYFGPGTRLTVT.

This chain uses TRBV5-4 with TRBJ1-1; D is undetermined. V was cut by 4 bases and J by 2 bases, with 21 bases left in between. The CDR3 is 17 amino acids. Germline loops: CDR1 SGHNT, CDR2 YYREEE (reference sequence). The CDR3 DNA sequence: TGTGCCAGCAGCAAACCGGGATCCATAGGGCCAAACACTGAAGCTTTCTTT. It translates to CASSKPGSIGPNTEAFF.

The genes are TRBV9 and TRBJ2-5; no clear D gene. Germline CDR1 reads SGDLS; CDR2 reads YYNGEE. V shed 0 bases and J shed 1 base, with 7 bases lying between them. This CDR3 has 14 amino acids. The CDR3 DNA sequence: TGTGCCAGCAGCGTAGGGCAAATCCAAGAGACCCAGTACTTC. As protein: CASSVGQIQETQYF.

The chain employs TRBV2 and TRBJ1-5, with 7 bases identical to TRBD1. The germline CDR1 and CDR2 sequences are SNHLY and FYNNEI. J was trimmed by 2 bases and V by 5 bases; bases with no gene match: 6. The CDR3 length is 15 residues. The chain's CDR3 is CASSNGQGGNQPQHF. The CDR3 DNA follows: TGTGCCAGCAGTAATGGCCAGGGGGGCAATCAGCCCCAGCATTTT.

The V call is TRBV9, the J call TRBJ2-3, with D perhaps TRBD2 (5 bases). This CDR3 region has 15 residues. Trimming stripped 6 bases from V and 2 bases from J, with 16 bases between. From germline, CDR1 is SGDLS and CDR2 YYNGEE. The CDR3 sequence is CASTRAERNTDTQYF. The CDR3 DNA reads TGTGCCAGCACCAGAGCGGAGCGGAACACAGATACGCAGTATTTT.

The gene calls are TRBV7-8 and TRBJ1-2; possibly TRBD1 for D (5 bases). Germline loops: CDR1 SGHVS, CDR2 FQNEAQ. This CDR3 contains 14 residues. Trimming stripped 1 base from V and 8 bases from J, with 14 bases between. DNA for the CDR3: TGTGCCAGCAGCTTAGACGGTAGGGGCAAAGGCTACACCTTC. This encodes CASSLDGRGKGYTF.

J is TRBJ1-1 and V is TRBV5-4; possibly TRBD1 for D (6 bases). V was trimmed by 2 bases and J by 5 bases, leaving 16 bases between them. The CDR3 consists of 15 residues. The germline V gene encodes CDR1 SGHNT and CDR2 YYREEE (reference sequence). The chain's CDR3 is CASSLASPGHTEAFF. In nucleotides, the CDR3 is TGTGCCAGCAGCTTAGCATCCCCGGGACATACTGAAGCTTTCTTT.